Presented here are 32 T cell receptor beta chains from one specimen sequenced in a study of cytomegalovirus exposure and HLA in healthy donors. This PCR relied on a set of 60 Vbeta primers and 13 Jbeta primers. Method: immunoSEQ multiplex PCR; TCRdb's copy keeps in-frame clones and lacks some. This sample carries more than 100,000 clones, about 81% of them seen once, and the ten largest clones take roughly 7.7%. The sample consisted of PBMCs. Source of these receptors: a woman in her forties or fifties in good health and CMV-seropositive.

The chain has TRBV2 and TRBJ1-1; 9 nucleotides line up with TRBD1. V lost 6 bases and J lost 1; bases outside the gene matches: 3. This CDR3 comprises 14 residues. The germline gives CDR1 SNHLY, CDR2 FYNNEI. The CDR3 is CASREQGANTEAFF. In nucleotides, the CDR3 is TGTGCCAGCAGGGAACAGGGGGCGAACACTGAAGCTTTCTTT. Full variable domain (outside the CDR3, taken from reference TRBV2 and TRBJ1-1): EPEVTQTPSHQVTQMGQEVILRCVPISNHLYFYWYRQILGQKVEFLVSFYNNEISEKSEIFDDQFSVERPDGSNFTLKIRSTKLEDSAMYFCASREQGANTEAFFGQGTRLTVV.

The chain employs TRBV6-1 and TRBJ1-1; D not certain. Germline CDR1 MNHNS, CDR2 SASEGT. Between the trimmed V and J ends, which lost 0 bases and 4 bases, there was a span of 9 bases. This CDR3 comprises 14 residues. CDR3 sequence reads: CASSEALAITEAFF. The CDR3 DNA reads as TGTGCCAGCAGTGAAGCGCTTGCGATCACTGAAGCTTTCTTT.

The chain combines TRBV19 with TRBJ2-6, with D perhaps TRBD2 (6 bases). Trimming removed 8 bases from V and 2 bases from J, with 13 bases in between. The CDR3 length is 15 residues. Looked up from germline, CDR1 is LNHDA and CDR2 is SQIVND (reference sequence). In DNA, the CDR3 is TGTGCCAGTCGGAATGGAGGGGCTGGGGCCAACGTCCTGACTTTC. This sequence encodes CASRNGGAGANVLTF. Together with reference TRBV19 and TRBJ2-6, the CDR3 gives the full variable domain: DGGITQSPKYLFRKEGQNVTLSCEQNLNHDAMYWYRQDPGQGLRLIYYSQIVNDFQKGDIAEGYSVSREKKESFPLTVTSAQKNPTAFYLCASRNGGAGANVLTFGAGSRLTVL.

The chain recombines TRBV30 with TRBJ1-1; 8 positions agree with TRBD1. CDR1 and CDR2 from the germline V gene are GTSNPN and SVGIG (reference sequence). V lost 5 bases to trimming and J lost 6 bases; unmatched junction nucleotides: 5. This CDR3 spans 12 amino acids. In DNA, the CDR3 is TGTGCCTGGGGACAGGGTTTACCTGAAGCTTTCTTT. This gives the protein CAWGQGLPEAFF.

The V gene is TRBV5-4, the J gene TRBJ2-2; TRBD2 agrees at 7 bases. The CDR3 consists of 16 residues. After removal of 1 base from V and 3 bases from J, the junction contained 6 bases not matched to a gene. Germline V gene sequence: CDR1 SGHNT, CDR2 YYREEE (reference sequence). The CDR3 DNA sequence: TGTGCCAGCAGCTTGAGTCATGGGGGGGACACCGGGGAGCTGTTTTTT. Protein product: CASSLSHGGDTGELFF.

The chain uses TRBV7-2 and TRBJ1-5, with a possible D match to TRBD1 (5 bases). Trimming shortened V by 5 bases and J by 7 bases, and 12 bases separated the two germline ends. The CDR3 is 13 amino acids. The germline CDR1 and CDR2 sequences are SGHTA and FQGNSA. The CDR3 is CASSGAVGQPQHF. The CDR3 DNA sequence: TGTGCCAGCAGCGGGGCAGTGGGACAGCCCCAGCATTTT.

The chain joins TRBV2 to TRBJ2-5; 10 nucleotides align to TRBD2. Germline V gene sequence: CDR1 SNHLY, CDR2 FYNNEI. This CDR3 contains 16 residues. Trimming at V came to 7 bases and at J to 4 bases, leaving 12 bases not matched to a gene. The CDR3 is CASTDEREGKRETQYF. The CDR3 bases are TGTGCCAGCACGGACGAGCGGGAGGGCAAGAGAGAGACCCAGTACTTC.

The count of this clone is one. This CDR3 is CASSLGPRDNNVLTF. The CDR3 DNA sequence: TGTGCCAGCAGCCTAGGGCCCCGGGACAACAACGTCCTGACTTTC. The chain employs TRBV5-4 and TRBJ2-6; possible D gene TRBD1, 6 bases. V was cut by 4 bases and J by 9 bases, with 17 bases left in between. CDR3 length: 15 amino acids. CDR1 is SGHNT, CDR2 YYREEE, per germline (reference sequence).

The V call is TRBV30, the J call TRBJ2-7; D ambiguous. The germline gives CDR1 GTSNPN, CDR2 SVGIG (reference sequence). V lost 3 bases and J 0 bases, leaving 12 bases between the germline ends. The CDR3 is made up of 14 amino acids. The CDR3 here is CAWRATMGSYEQYF. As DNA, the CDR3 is TGTGCCTGGAGGGCGACAATGGGCTCCTACGAGCAGTACTTC.

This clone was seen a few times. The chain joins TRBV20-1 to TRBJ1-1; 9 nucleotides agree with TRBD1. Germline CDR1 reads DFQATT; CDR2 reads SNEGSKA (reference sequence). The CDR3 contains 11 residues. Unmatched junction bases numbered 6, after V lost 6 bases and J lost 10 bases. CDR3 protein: CSAGQGRTAFF. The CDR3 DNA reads TGCAGTGCGGGACAGGGAAGGACAGCTTTCTTT.

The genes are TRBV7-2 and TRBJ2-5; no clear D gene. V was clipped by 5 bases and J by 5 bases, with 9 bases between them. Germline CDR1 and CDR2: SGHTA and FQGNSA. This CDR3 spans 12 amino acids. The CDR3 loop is CASSANSETQYF. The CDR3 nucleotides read TGTGCCAGCAGCGCCAACTCGGAGACCCAGTACTTC.

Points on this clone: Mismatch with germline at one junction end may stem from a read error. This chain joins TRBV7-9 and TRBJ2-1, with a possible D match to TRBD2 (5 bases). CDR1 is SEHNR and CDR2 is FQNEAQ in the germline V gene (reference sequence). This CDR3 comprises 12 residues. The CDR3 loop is CSSSLDWREQFF. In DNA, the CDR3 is TGTTCCAGCAGCTTAGATTGGAGGGAGCAGTTCTTC.

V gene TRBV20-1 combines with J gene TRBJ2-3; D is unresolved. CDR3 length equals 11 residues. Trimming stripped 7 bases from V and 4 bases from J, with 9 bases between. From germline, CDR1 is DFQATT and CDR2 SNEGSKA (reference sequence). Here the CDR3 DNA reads TGCAGTGTTGCTAGTGCAGATACGCAGTATTTT. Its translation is CSVASADTQYF.

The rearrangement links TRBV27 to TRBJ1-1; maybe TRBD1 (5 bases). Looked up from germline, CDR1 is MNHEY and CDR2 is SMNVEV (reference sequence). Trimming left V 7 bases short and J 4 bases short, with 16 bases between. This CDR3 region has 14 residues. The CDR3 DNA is TGTGCCAGCATCCCCCAATACGGGGGCACTGAAGCTTTCTTT. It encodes CASIPQYGGTEAFF.

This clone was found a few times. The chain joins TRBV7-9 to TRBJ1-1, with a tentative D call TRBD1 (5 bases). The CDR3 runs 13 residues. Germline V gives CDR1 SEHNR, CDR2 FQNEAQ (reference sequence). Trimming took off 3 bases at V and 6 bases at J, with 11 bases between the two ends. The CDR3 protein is CASSFPTVAEAFF. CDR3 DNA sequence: TGTGCCAGCAGCTTCCCGACAGTAGCTGAAGCTTTCTTT. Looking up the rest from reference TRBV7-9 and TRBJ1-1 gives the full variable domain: DTGVSQNPRHKITKRGQNVTFRCDPISEHNRLYWYRQTLGQGPEFLTYFQNEAQLEKSRLLSDRFSAERPKGSFSTLEIQRTEQGDSAMYLCASSFPTVAEAFFGQGTRLTVV.

The CDR3: CASSTRPRATGEQYF. CDR3 bases: TGTGCCAGCAGCACGCGGCCCCGGGCCACAGGAGAGCAGTACTTC. The chain couples TRBV9 to TRBJ2-5; possibly TRBD1 for D (5 bases). V lost 4 bases and J 11 bases, leaving 24 bases between the germline ends. The germline gives CDR1 SGDLS, CDR2 YYNGEE. The CDR3 has 15 amino acids.

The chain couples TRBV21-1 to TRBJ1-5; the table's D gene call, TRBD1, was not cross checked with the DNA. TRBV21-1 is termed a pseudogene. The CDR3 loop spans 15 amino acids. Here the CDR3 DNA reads TGTGCCAGCAACTCCGGGACAGCCCACAATCAGCCCCAGCATTTT. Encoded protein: CASNSGTAHNQPQHF.

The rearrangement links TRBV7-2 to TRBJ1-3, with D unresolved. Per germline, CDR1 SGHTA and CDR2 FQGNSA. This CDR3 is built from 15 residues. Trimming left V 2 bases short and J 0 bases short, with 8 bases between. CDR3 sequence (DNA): TGTGCCAGCAGCTTACTCGGGATCTCTGGAAACACCATATATTTT. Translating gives CASSLLGISGNTIYF. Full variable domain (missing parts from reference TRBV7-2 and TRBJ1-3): GAGVSQSPSNKVTEKGKDVELRCDPISGHTALYWYRQSLGQGLEFLIYFQGNSAPDKSGLPSDRFSAERTGGSVSTLTIQRTQQEDSAVYLCASSLLGISGNTIYFGEGSWLTVV.

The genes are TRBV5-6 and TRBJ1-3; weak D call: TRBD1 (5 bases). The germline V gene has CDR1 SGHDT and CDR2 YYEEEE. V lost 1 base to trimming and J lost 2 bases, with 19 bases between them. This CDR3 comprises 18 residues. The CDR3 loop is CASSLSTQGEVAGNTIYF. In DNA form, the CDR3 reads TGTGCCAGCAGCTTGAGTACCCAGGGTGAAGTAGCTGGAAACACCATATATTTT.

CDR3: CASGRQDSGRQETQYF. CDR3 sequence (DNA): TGTGCCAGTGGGCGCCAAGACAGCGGGAGACAAGAGACCCAGTACTTC. The rearrangement joins TRBV6-6 to TRBJ2-5; 8 bases are shared with TRBD2. After removal of 9 bases from V and 2 bases from J, the junction contained 14 bases not matched to a gene. Germline CDR1 is MNHNY and CDR2 is SVGAGI (reference sequence). This CDR3 is built from 16 residues.

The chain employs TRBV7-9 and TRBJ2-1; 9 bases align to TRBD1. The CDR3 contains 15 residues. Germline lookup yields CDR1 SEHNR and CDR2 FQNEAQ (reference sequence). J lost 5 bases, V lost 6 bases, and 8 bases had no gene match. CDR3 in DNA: TGTGCCAGCAGTCGCCGGGACAGGGCCAACAATGAGCAGTTCTTC. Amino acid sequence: CASSRRDRANNEQFF.

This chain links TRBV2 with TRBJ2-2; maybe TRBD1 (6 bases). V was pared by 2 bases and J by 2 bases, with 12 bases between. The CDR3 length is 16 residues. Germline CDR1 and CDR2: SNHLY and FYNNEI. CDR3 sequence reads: CASSEWQGLNTGELFF. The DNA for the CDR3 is TGTGCCAGCAGTGAATGGCAGGGGTTAAACACCGGGGAGCTGTTTTTT.

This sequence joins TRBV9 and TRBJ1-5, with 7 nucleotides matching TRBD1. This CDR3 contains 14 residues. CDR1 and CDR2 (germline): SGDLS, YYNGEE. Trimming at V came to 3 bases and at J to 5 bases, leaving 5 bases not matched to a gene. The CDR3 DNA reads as TGTGCCAGCAGCGCCGGGACAGCTGATCAGCCCCAGCATTTT. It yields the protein CASSAGTADQPQHF.

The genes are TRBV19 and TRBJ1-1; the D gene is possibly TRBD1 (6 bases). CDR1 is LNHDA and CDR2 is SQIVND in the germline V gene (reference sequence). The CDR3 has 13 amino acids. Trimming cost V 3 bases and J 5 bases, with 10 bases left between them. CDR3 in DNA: TGTGCCAGTAGTATGGTACAGGGAACTGAAGCTTTCTTT. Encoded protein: CASSMVQGTEAFF.

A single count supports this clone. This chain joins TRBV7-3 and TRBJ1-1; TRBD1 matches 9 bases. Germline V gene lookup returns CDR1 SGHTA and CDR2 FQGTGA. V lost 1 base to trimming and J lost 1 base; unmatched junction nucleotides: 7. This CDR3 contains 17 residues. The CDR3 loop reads CASSLRPRQGENTEAFF. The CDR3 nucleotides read TGTGCCAGCAGCTTAAGGCCGAGACAGGGGGAGAACACTGAAGCTTTCTTT.

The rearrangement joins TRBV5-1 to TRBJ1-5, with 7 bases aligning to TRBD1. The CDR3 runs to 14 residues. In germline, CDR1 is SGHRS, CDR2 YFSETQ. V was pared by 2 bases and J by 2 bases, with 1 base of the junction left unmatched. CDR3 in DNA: TGCGCCAGCAGCTTTGACAGGGGCAATCAGCCCCAGCATTTT. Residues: CASSFDRGNQPQHF. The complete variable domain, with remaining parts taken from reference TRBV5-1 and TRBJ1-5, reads KAGVTQTPRYLIKTRGQQVTLSCSPISGHRSVSWYQQTPGQGLQFLFEYFSETQRNKGNFPGRFSGRQFSNSRSEMNVSTLELGDSALYLCASSFDRGNQPQHFGDGTRLSIL.

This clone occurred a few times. CDR3 sequence (DNA): TGTGCCAGCAGCTCTGGGGGAGGGAGGATGGTGGAGACCCAGTACTTC. Its protein is CASSSGGGRMVETQYF. The J gene is TRBJ2-5, the V gene TRBV5-4, with 7 bases aligning to TRBD2. This CDR3 is 16 amino acids long. Germline V gene sequence: CDR1 SGHNT, CDR2 YYREEE (reference sequence). The V gene end was trimmed by 3 bases and the J gene end by 5 bases; junction bases not matched to a gene: 13.

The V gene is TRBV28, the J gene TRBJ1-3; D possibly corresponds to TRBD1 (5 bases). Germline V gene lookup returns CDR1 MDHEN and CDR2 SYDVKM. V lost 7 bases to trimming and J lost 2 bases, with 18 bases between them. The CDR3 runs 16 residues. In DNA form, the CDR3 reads TGTGCCAGCAACGAGGTCGGGGGAATTGCTGGAAACACCATATATTTT. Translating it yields CASNEVGGIAGNTIYF.

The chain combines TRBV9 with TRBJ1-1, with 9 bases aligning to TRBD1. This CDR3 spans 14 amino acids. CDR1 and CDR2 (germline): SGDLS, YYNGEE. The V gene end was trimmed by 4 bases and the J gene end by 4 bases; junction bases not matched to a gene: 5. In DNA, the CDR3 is TGTGCCAGCAGCCCTCAGACAGGGGGCACTGAAGCTTTCTTT. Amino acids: CASSPQTGGTEAFF.

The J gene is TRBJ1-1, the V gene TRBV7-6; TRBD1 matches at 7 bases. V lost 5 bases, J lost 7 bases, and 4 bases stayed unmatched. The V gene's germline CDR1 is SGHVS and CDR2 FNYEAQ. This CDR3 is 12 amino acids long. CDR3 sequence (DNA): TGTGCCAGCAGCCCGGGACAGTTTGAAGCTTTCTTT. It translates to CASSPGQFEAFF.

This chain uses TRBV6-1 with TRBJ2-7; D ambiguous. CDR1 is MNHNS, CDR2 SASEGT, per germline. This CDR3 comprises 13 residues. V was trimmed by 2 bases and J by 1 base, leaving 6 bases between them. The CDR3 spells CASSEFRSYEQYF. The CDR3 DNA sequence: TGTGCCAGCAGTGAATTTCGGTCCTACGAGCAGTACTTC.

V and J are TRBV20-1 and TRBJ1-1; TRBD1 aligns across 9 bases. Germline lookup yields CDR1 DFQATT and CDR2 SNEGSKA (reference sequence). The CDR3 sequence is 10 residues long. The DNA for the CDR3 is TGCAGCTGGGGACAGGGAAGAGCTTTCTTT. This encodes CSWGQGRAFF.